This is a list of T cell receptor beta chains from one sample in a study of molecular identifiers for immune sequencing clone quantification. TCRdb re-derived calls from the PCR reads in MiXCR, one entry per CDR3 protein. The table shows around 460,000 distinct CDR3 sequences, with 20% to 25% occurring only once. The sequenced sample consisted of naive CD8+ T cells from blood, with Jurkat cell RNA spiked in. The receptors were gathered from a human donor in good health. Some libraries in this study had Jurkat cell RNA spiked in. The CDR3 runs from the conserved cysteine through the conserved F or W. D genes are given only for firm matches.

V gene: TRBV30
D gene: TRBD2
CDR3 protein: CAWSVGSGSKNEQFF

V gene: TRBV10-2
D gene: -
CDR3 protein: CASPRPLVAQHF

V gene: TRBV12-3/TRBV12-4
D gene: -
CDR3 protein: CASSLSPGGSNQPQHF

V gene: TRBV6-1
D gene: -
CDR3 protein: CASSEKFLAVFETQYF

V gene: TRBV7-6
D gene: -
CDR3 protein: CASSLGYSRPQETQYF

V gene: TRBV5-1
D gene: -
CDR3 protein: CASSPSSYEQHF

V gene: TRBV7-2
D gene: -
CDR3 protein: CASSHTSGGRTDTQHF

V gene: TRBV6-5
D gene: TRBD1
CDR3 protein: CASSYSSQGAYSPLHF

V gene: TRBV14
D gene: -
CDR3 protein: CASSQDQGYEQCF

V gene: TRBV9
D gene: -
CDR3 protein: CASSVVVYGETEAFF

V gene: TRBV5-1
D gene: -
CDR3 protein: CASSLGPRGNTEAFF